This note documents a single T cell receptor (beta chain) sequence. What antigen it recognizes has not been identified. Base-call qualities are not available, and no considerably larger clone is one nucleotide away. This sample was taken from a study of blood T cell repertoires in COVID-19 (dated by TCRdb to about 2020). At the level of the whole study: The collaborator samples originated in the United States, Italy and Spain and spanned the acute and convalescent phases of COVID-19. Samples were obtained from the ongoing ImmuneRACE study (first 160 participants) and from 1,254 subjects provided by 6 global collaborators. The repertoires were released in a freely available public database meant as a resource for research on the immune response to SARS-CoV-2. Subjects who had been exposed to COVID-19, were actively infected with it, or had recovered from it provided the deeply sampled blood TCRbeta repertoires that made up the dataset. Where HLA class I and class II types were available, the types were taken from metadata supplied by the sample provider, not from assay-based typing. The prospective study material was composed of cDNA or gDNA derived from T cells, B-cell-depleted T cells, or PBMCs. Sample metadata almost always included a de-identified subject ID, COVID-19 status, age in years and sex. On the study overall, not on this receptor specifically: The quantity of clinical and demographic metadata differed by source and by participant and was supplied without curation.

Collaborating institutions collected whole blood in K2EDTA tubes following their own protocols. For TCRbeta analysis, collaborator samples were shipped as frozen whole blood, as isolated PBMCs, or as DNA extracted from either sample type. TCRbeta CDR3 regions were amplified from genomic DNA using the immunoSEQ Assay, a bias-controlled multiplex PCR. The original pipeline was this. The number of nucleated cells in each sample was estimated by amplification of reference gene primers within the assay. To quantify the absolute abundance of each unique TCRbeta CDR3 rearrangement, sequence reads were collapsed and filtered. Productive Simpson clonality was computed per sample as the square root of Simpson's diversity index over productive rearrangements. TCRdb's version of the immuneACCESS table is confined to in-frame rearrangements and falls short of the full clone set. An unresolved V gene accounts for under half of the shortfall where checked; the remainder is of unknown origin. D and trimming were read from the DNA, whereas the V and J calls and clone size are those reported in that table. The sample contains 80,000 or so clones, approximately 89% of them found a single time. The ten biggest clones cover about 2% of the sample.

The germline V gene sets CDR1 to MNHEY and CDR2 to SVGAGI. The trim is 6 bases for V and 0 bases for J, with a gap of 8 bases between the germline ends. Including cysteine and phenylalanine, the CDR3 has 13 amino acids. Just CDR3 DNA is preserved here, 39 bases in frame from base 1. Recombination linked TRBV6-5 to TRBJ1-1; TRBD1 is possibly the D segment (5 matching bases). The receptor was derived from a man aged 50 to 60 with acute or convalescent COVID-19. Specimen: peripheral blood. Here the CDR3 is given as CASSDSMNTEAFF. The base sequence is TGTGCCAGCAGCGACAGCATGAACACTGAAGCTTTCTTT.